This entry describes one T cell receptor (beta chain). This sample stems from a study of OX40 agonist ivuxolimab in advanced cancers. Study information: Every 2 weeks, ivuxolimab was infused into the patients intravenously at between 0.01 and 10 mg/kg. Two patients with cutaneous melanoma and one with hepatocellular carcinoma, three in total, showed partial responses.

The assay was immunoSEQ multiplex PCR, and TCRdb's table has in-frame clones only and misses some. The repertoire holds approximately 100,000 clones, with roughly four fifths as singletons. This clonotype originated in an adult with an advanced solid tumor such as melanoma, head and neck, liver or kidney cancer. This material consisted of CD4+ or CD8+ T cells sorted from blood, taken in a trial of the OX40 agonist ivuxolimab.

The CDR3 region is CASSPPSGNTGELFF. CDR3 DNA sequence: TGTGCCAGCTCACCACCTAGCGGGAACACCGGGGAGCTGTTTTTT. This chain connects TRBV18 to TRBJ2-2, with D possibly matching TRBD2 (6 bases). The V end was cut by 0 bases, the J end by 1 base, with 6 bases between. The CDR3 is 15 amino acids. CDR1 and CDR2 (germline): KGHSH, LQKENI.